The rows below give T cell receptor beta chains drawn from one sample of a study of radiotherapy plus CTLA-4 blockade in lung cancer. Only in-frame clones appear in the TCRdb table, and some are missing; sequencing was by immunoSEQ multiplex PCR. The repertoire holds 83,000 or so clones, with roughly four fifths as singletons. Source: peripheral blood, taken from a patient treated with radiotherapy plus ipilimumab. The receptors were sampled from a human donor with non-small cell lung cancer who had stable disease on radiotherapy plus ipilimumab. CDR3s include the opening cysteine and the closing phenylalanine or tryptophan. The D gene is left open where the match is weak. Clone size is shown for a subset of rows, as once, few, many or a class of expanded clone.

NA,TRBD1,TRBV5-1,CASSPGQGISYEQYF
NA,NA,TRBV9,CASSVGGNLYGYTF
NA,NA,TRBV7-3,CASSLSGYEQFF
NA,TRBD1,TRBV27,CASSPGQGVTDTQYF
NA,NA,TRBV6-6,CASSYSRGKGETQYF
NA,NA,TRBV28,CASGTTGHNEQFF
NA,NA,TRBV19,CATRDRLLYGYTF
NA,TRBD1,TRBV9,CASSANTGGETQYF
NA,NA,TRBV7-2,CASSLGLLTGELFF
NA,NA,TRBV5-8,CASSNYRGANVLTF
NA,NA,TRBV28,CATRDGTYEQYF
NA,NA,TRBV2,CASSEYRAGYGYTF
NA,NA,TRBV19,CATRRQGRSYGYTF
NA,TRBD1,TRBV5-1,CASSLGTGGLNYGYTF
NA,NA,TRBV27,CASSLSGFVSNQPQHF
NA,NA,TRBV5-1,CASSPALLETQYF
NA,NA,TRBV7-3,CASSPSHGSYNEQFF
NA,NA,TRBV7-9,CASSPRTRPSTEAFF
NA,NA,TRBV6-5,CASSVSRVIGYTF
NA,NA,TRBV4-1,CASSHRPTLSLDTIYF
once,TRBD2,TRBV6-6,CASSPTSGAFTDTQYF
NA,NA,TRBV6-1,CASSLTRGNTEAFF
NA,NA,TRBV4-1,CASSQVRGPPDTQYF
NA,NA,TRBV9,CASSVGGAQETQYF
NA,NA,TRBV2,CASSGPDAGNQPQHF
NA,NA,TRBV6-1,CASSVYSGGEAFF
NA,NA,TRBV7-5,CVRSARGRSGNYGYTF
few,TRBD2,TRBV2,CASSGWTSGGPSSIGQETQYF
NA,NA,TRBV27,CASSLYEVGNSPLHF
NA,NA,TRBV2,CASFRADTQYF
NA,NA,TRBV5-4,CASSLATVNTGELFF
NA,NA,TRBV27,CASSLPSDTQYF
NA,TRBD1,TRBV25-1,CASSPTKEQGVPYEQYF
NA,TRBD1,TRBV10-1,CASSEPGTGGRSGANVLTF
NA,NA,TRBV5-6,CASSSGIRGGYTF
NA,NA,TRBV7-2,CASSRSGTALYEQYF
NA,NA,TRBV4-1,CASSQARATNTGELFF
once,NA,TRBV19,CASSTSGISSGNTIYF
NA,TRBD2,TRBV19,CASSSGTSGGETQYF
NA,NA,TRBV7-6,CASSLGPGRQETQYF
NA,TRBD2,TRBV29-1,CSVGLAGVTNTQYF
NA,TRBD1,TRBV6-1,CASKDRVIYEQYF
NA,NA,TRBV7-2,CASSLDGDRGNTIYF
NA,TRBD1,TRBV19,CASSMRGQGNQPQHF
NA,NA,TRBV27,CASSLGGVGYTF
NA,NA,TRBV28,CASSSPYLAKNIQYF
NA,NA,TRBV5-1,CASRGDFSTDTQYF
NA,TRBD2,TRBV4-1,CASSQEMLAGLKNYEQYF
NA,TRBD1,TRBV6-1,CASSAKDRGISPLHF
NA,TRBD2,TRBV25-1,CASSFTGGSKNIQYF
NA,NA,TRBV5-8,CASSPWAQETQYF
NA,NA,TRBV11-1,CASSRQEAYGYTF
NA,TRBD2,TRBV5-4,CASSLGLAGEREQYF
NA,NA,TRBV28,CASSLPPARRGQGYTF